The next 9 T cell receptor beta chains were all read from a single sample in a study of shared clonotypes between healthy human individuals. Clones were read by immunoSEQ multiplex PCR, and TCRdb kept only the in-frame ones, dropping some. The sample consists of 550,000 to 600,000 clones, around 77% of them appearing once. The source material was PBMCs. The receptors were sampled from a woman between 40 and 55 years old in good health. Some clones in this sample may be carry-over from other donors' samples.

The chain employs TRBV2 and TRBJ2-3, with 7 bases aligning to TRBD2. This CDR3 is built from 13 residues. Germline V gene data show CDR1 as SNHLY and CDR2 as FYNNEI. V shed 8 bases, J shed 5 bases, and the junction held 7 bases outside the gene matches. CDR3 loop: CASGRGSLDTQYF. CDR3 nucleotides: TGTGCCAGCGGCCGCGGGAGCTTAGATACGCAGTATTTT.

The J gene is TRBJ2-7, the V gene TRBV5-8, with unresolved D. This CDR3 spans 15 amino acids. Germline values: CDR1 SGHTS, CDR2 YDEGEE. The V gene lost 2 bases and the J gene lost 5 bases, with 17 bases spanning the gap. CDR3 in amino acids: CASSFSRVPSDEQYF. The CDR3, as DNA: TGTGCCAGCAGCTTTAGTAGGGTTCCATCGGACGAGCAGTACTTC.

This rearrangement joins TRBV28 to TRBJ1-2, with 7 bases lining up with TRBD1. The V gene end was trimmed by 6 bases and the J gene end by 8 bases; junction bases not matched to a gene: 9. The CDR3 loop spans 13 amino acids. Looked up from germline, CDR1 is MDHEN and CDR2 is SYDVKM. The CDR3 DNA reads as TGTGCCAGCAGCCCCCGGACAGGTCAAGGCTACACCTTC. This translates into CASSPRTGQGYTF.

This clone was observed a few times. Other DNA sequences of this sample code for an identical CDR3. V is TRBV10-3 and J is TRBJ1-2; 8 bases are a match to TRBD1. V was clipped by 5 bases and J by 1 base; unmatched bases: 3. Per germline, CDR1 ENHRY and CDR2 SYGVKD. This CDR3 is built from 14 residues. As DNA, the CDR3 is TGTGCCATCAGTTTAACAGGGGGTAACTATGGCTACACCTTC. The encoded protein is CAISLTGGNYGYTF.

The V and J genes are TRBV6-1 and TRBJ2-1, with 10 bases matching TRBD1. The germline gives CDR1 MNHNS, CDR2 SASEGT. There are 14 residues in the CDR3. Trimming removed 6 bases from V and 7 bases from J; junction bases left unmatched: 6. CDR3 in amino acids: CASSSGTGANEQFF. The CDR3 DNA follows: TGTGCCAGCAGCTCCGGGACAGGGGCAAATGAGCAGTTCTTC.

The chain is built from TRBV5-5 and TRBJ1-1; maybe TRBD1 (5 bases). V gave up 6 bases and J gave up 0 bases, with 12 bases separating them. Germline assignment: CDR1 SGHKS and CDR2 YYEKEE (reference sequence). The CDR3 contains 14 residues. CDR3 amino acids: CASTLGHMNTEAFF. The CDR3 DNA follows: TGTGCCAGCACCCTCGGACACATGAACACTGAAGCTTTCTTT.

This rearrangement joins TRBV19 to TRBJ2-5, with 8 bases identical to TRBD1. J lost 7 bases, V lost 10 bases, and 8 bases had no gene match. The CDR3 loop spans 12 amino acids. The germline gives CDR1 LNHDA, CDR2 SQIVND (reference sequence). The CDR3 nucleotides are TGTGCCACGAGGACAGGGCCCGCGACCCAGTACTTC. It encodes CATRTGPATQYF.

As to this clone: The same CDR3 also results from other DNA sequences found in this sample. The chain links TRBV20-1 to TRBJ2-7, with a weak D call TRBD2 (5 bases). The length of the CDR3 is 11 residues. V was trimmed by 3 bases and J by 3 bases, leaving 6 bases between them. Germline V gives CDR1 DFQATT, CDR2 SNEGSKA (reference sequence). The DNA of the CDR3 is TGCAGTGCTAGCCGGGGCTACGAGCAGTACTTC. This gives the protein CSASRGYEQYF.

The rearrangement uses TRBV6-1 and TRBJ1-1; a weak D match, TRBD1 (5 bases). Trimming cost V 4 bases and J 3 bases, with 12 bases left between them. This CDR3 has 14 residues. Germline V CDR1 and CDR2: MNHNS, SASEGT. CDR3 loop: CASSVSGSDTEAFF. DNA of the CDR3: TGTGCCAGCAGTGTATCAGGGAGCGACACTGAAGCTTTCTTT.